In its sample, the clone carrying this TCR beta chain was seen a few times. Its matching antigen is unknown. The data were obtained in a study of cytotoxic CD8 clonotypes in ibrutinib-treated CLL. Study in general: Across the patients, some ten were relapsed/refractory, around 16 treatment-naive and about 17 IGHV unmutated.

Libraries were prepared by immunoSEQ multiplex PCR; TCRdb keeps only in-frame clonotypes and omits some of them. The sample comprises some 200,000 clones, 65% to 80% of which are singletons, and approximately 6.3% rests with the top ten. Cryopreserved PBMCs provided approximately 2.2 micrograms of genomic DNA for the TCR beta libraries. The length of the CDR3 is 14 residues. Trimming took 1 base from V and 0 from J, leaving 10 bases between them. Germline assignment: CDR1 GTSNPN and CDR2 SVGIG (reference sequence). Study results and limitations: Contraction or stability on treatment characterized the public clonotypes, which were uncommon. In sustained-remission versus progressing patients, sampling times differed.

Sequenced material: PBMCs, taken after 12 months of ibrutinib treatment. The sequence was collected from a human donor with chronic lymphocytic leukemia. The chain links TRBV30 to TRBJ2-7; D remains unclear. CDR3 bases: TGTGCCTGGAGTGGGGCAGTCACCTCCTACGAGCAGTACTTC. Amino acids: CAWSGAVTSYEQYF.